This is a list of T cell receptor beta chains from one sample in a study of blood T cell repertoires in COVID-19. The data were produced by immunoSEQ multiplex PCR, yet TCRdb's version contains in-frame clones alone and is incomplete. The table lists around 93,000 clones, approximately 88% of them singletons. Sequenced material: peripheral blood. These receptors were collected from an elderly man with acute or convalescent COVID-19. Both conserved end residues are part of each CDR3. A D gene is named only where the DNA matches it firmly. Some rows mark clone size as missing; the rest say once, few, many or name a class of expanded clone.

clone_size	d_call	cdr3_length	j_call	v_call	cdr3_nt	cdr3_aa
.	.	12	TRBJ1-1	TRBV29-1	TGCAGCGCTGGTGAGGGTCGGTCTGAAGCTTTCTTT	CSAGEGRSEAFF
.	.	14	TRBJ2-5	TRBV5-1	TGCGCCAGCAGCTTGGCGGGCAGGGAAGAGACCCAGTACTTC	CASSLAGREETQYF
.	.	14	TRBJ1-4	TRBV11-2	TGTGCCAGCAGCCCCCGCTTGGCTGGCGAAAAACTGTTTTTT	CASSPRLAGEKLFF
once	.	15	TRBJ1-1	TRBV19	TGTGCCAGTAGGCCCCAGGTGCAGGGGAACACTGAAGCTTTCTTT	CASRPQVQGNTEAFF
.	.	14	TRBJ2-1	TRBV7-6	TGTGCCAGCAGCTTAGCGAGAGGAGTTAATGAGCAGTTCTTC	CASSLARGVNEQFF
once	TRBD1	14	TRBJ1-1	TRBV3-1/TRBV3-2	TGTGCCAGCACCCAAGTAGGGGGCAAGACTGAAGCTTTCTTT	CASTQVGGKTEAFF
.	.	13	TRBJ2-1	TRBV10-3	TGTGCCATCAGTGGCCAGGGGGGTAGTGAGCAGTTCTTC	CAISGQGGSEQFF
.	.	13	TRBJ2-5	TRBV9	TGTGCCAGCAGCGCCGGGAACCAAGAGACCCAGTACTTC	CASSAGNQETQYF
.	.	16	TRBJ1-2	TRBV27	TGTGCCAGCAGTCCCAAACGGACTGATCCCTTTTATGGCTACACCTTC	CASSPKRTDPFYGYTF
.	.	14	TRBJ1-2	TRBV3-1/TRBV3-2	TGTGCCAGCAGCCGCCCGGGAGGGCGCGATGGCTACACCTTC	CASSRPGGRDGYTF
.	TRBD1	17	TRBJ1-1	TRBV24-1	TGTGCCACCAGTCTCTCCGGGACAGGGGGCTTAGACACTGAAGCTTTCTTT	CATSLSGTGGLDTEAFF
.	TRBD1	16	TRBJ1-5	TRBV19	TGTGCCAGTAGTAGAAAACAGGGGGCAGAGGGCCAGCCCCAGCATTTT	CASSRKQGAEGQPQHF
.	.	13	TRBJ1-1	TRBV12-3/TRBV12-4	TGTGCCAGCAGCTATGGGACACCGCCTGAAGCTTTCTTT	CASSYGTPPEAFF
.	TRBD2	17	TRBJ2-3	TRBV10-3	TGTGCCATCAGTGAGTCACTAGCGGGGGGGAGCACAGATACGCAGTATTTT	CAISESLAGGSTDTQYF
.	.	12	TRBJ1-3	TRBV19	TGTGCCAGTAGTACCACTGGAAACACCATATATTTT	CASSTTGNTIYF
.	.	11	TRBJ1-2	TRBV2	TGTGCCAGCAGCCGGAACTATGGCTACACCTTC	CASSRNYGYTF
few	.	14	TRBJ2-1	TRBV6-6	TGTGCCAGCAGTTACAGCGAGGTCTACAATGAGCAGTTCTTC	CASSYSEVYNEQFF
.	.	14	TRBJ2-5	TRBV20-1	TGCAGTGCTAGTGCTATACAGGGGGGGGAGACCCAGTACTTC	CSASAIQGGETQYF
.	TRBD1	16	TRBJ1-1	TRBV5-1	TGCGCCAGCAGCCCGGGGACAGGGGATAGTTGGACTGAAGCTTTCTTT	CASSPGTGDSWTEAFF
.	TRBD2	16	TRBJ2-3	TRBV5-4	TGTGCCAGCAGCCGCACTAGCGGGAGGGCAACAGATACGCAGTATTTT	CASSRTSGRATDTQYF
.	TRBD1	14	TRBJ1-1	TRBV3-1/TRBV3-2	TGTGCCAGCAGCCGAGGACAGGTGAACACTGAAGCTTTCTTT	CASSRGQVNTEAFF
.	.	16	TRBJ1-1	TRBV5-1	TGCGCCAGCAGCCCGGGACACAGACCAATGAACACTGAAGCTTTCTTT	CASSPGHRPMNTEAFF
.	TRBD1	13	TRBJ1-1	TRBV6-4	TGTGCCAGCAGTCAGGGGGCAGAGACTGAAGCTTTCTTT	CASSQGAETEAFF
.	.	13	TRBJ1-4	TRBV6-1	TGTGCCAGCAGATGGCCAACTAATGAAAAACTGTTTTTT	CASRWPTNEKLFF
.	.	16	TRBJ2-7	TRBV12-1	TGTGCCAGTCCCGGGACTAGCGGGAGGGTCCCCTACGAGCAGTACTTC	CASPGTSGRVPYEQYF
.	.	13	TRBJ2-5	TRBV4-2	TGTGCCAGCAGCCAAGAGGGGGGAGAGACCCAGTACTTC	CASSQEGGETQYF
.	.	14	TRBJ1-2	TRBV7-2	TGTGCCAGCAGCTCCAGGGCCCAGATCTATGGCTACACCTTC	CASSSRAQIYGYTF
.	.	14	TRBJ1-1	TRBV7-9	TGTGCCAGCAGCTACAGGGAAATGGGCACTGAAGCTTTCTTT	CASSYREMGTEAFF
.	TRBD1	15	TRBJ1-4	TRBV6-2/TRBV6-3	TGTGCCAGCAGTACGTCCGGGACAGGGTCGGAAAAACTGTTTTTT	CASSTSGTGSEKLFF
.	.	15	TRBJ2-5	TRBV3-1/TRBV3-2	TGTGCCAGCAGACTCCATGGCGCGGGGCAAGAGACCCAGTACTTC	CASRLHGAGQETQYF
.	TRBD2	14	TRBJ2-7	TRBV6-5	TGTGCCAGCATCTCCCGGGCGGGGGGCTACGAGCAGTACTTC	CASISRAGGYEQYF
once	TRBD1	14	TRBJ2-7	TRBV27	TGTGCCAGCAGTCTGGGACAGCCGGGCTACGAGCAGTACTTC	CASSLGQPGYEQYF
.	TRBD2	15	TRBJ2-1	TRBV10-3	TGTGCCATCAGTGAGTCAACGGGAGGGCCGGGTGAGCAGTTCTTC	CAISESTGGPGEQFF
.	TRBD2	16	TRBJ2-5	TRBV9	TGTGCCAGCAGCGTAGGGGGTAGCGGGGGACAAGAGACCCAGTACTTC	CASSVGGSGGQETQYF
.	TRBD1	13	TRBJ2-7	TRBV11-2	TGTGCCAGCAAGACCGGACAGGGCGGCGAGCAGTACTTC	CASKTGQGGEQYF
.	TRBD1	15	TRBJ1-6	TRBV28	TGTGCCAGCAGGGGGGGGACAGGGGATGGTTCACCCCTCCACTTT	CASRGGTGDGSPLHF
once	TRBD2	15	TRBJ2-1	TRBV15	TGTGCCACCAGCGTTCAGCGGGGTCGTGCGGATGAGCAGTTCTTC	CATSVQRGRADEQFF
few	TRBD2	20	TRBJ2-2	TRBV5-4	TGTGCCAGCAGCTTAATCGGGGTTTTCGGGACTAGCGGGAAAAGCGGGGAGCTGTTTTTT	CASSLIGVFGTSGKSGELFF
once	.	15	TRBJ2-3	TRBV3-1/TRBV3-2	TGTGCCAGCAGCCAGCCGCACTCCGGCACAGATACGCAGTATTTT	CASSQPHSGTDTQYF
once	.	13	TRBJ1-2	TRBV10-3	TGTGCCATCAGTGAGTCCCGACTCTACGGCTACACCTTC	CAISESRLYGYTF
once	.	13	TRBJ1-1	TRBV25-1	TGTGCCAGCTCATGGGAGACGAACACTGAAGCTTTCTTT	CASSWETNTEAFF
.	TRBD1	15	TRBJ2-7	TRBV5-1	TGCGCCAGCAGCCTACGGGGACAGCCGACCTACGAGCAGTACTTC	CASSLRGQPTYEQYF
.	.	18	TRBJ1-5	TRBV6-2/TRBV6-3	TGTGCCAGCAGTTCTGCCAGGGGAGTGATTCAGGGCAATCAGCCCCAGCATTTT	CASSSARGVIQGNQPQHF
few	TRBD1	17	TRBJ1-1	TRBV5-6	TGTGCCAGCAGCTGGGCCGGGACAGGGGGATTGAACACTGAAGCTTTCTTT	CASSWAGTGGLNTEAFF
.	TRBD1	15	TRBJ2-1	TRBV7-2	TGTGCCAGCAGCTTATTAGGACAGGGTATCGATGAGCAGTTCTTC	CASSLLGQGIDEQFF
.	TRBD2	17	TRBJ2-1	TRBV18	TGTGCCAGCTCACCCCCTCAGGCAAGCGGGAGGGGCAATGAGCAGTTCTTC	CASSPPQASGRGNEQFF
.	TRBD1	17	TRBJ1-1	TRBV27	TGTGCCAGCAGTCCGTCGACAGGGGTGACGGGGCGCGCTGAAGCTTTCTTT	CASSPSTGVTGRAEAFF
.	.	12	TRBJ2-7	TRBV19	TGTGCCAGTAGAAAGGACAGCTACGAGCAGTACTTC	CASRKDSYEQYF
.	.	12	TRBJ2-2	TRBV9	TGTGCCAGCAGGAGAGGGACCGGGGAGCTGTTTTTT	CASRRGTGELFF
.	.	15	TRBJ2-3	TRBV27	TGTGCCAGCAGTTTTGGCCTCCTAGGCACAGATACGCAGTATTTT	CASSFGLLGTDTQYF
.	.	15	TRBJ2-1	TRBV6-5	TGTGCCAGCAGCATTAGCGAAAGCTCCTACAATGAGCAGTTCTTC	CASSISESSYNEQFF
.	.	14	TRBJ1-1	TRBV5-1	TGCGCCAGCAGCTTGGCCTTAGTAAACACTGAAGCTTTCTTT	CASSLALVNTEAFF
.	TRBD2	13	TRBJ2-7	TRBV5-1	TGCGCCAGTGCTAGCGGATCGACCTACGAGCAGTACTTC	CASASGSTYEQYF
.	.	18	TRBJ1-3	TRBV3-1/TRBV3-2	TGTGCCAGCAGACTATGGGAGGCGGGGCACCGTTCTGGAAACACCATATATTTT	CASRLWEAGHRSGNTIYF
.	.	14	TRBJ1-5	TRBV10-2	TGCGCCAGCAGTGATGGCGGGCCCCGGCAGCCCCAGCATTTT	CASSDGGPRQPQHF
.	.	13	TRBJ2-7	TRBV5-4	TGTGCCAGCAGCTTGGCGGGAGTAGGGGAGCAGTACTTC	CASSLAGVGEQYF
.	TRBD1	17	TRBJ2-7	TRBV5-5	TGTGCCAGCAGATTAACCCCCGGGACAGGGGCCCCGGGTGAGCAGTACTTC	CASRLTPGTGAPGEQYF